This is a list of T cell receptor beta chains from one sample in a study of blood T cell repertoires in COVID-19. The repertoire was sequenced with immunoSEQ multiplex PCR; TCRdb's copy has only in-frame clones and lacks some. Among just over 350,000 clones listed, about 86% were seen once. Sequencing was done on a sample of peripheral blood. The receptors stem from a woman in her fifties or sixties with COVID-19, enrolled during active disease. The CDR3 runs from the conserved cysteine through the conserved F or W. The D gene is left open where the match is weak. Clone size is given for some rows only: seen once, a few or many times, or a class if the clone is expanded.

v_call: TRBV30; d_call: -; clone_size: -; j_call: TRBJ2-4; cdr3_nt: TGTGCCTGGAGTAGACGGGGGGCGGCCAAAAACATTCAGTACTTC; cdr3_aa: CAWSRRGAAKNIQYF
v_call: TRBV19; d_call: TRBD1; clone_size: -; j_call: TRBJ2-7; cdr3_nt: TGTGCCAGTAGTAACGGACAGGGTAGCTACGAGCAGTACTTC; cdr3_aa: CASSNGQGSYEQYF
v_call: TRBV9; d_call: -; clone_size: -; j_call: TRBJ2-7; cdr3_nt: TGTGCCAGCAGCGTAGGGGGAGGCGAGCAGTACTTC; cdr3_aa: CASSVGGGEQYF
v_call: TRBV10-2; d_call: -; clone_size: -; j_call: TRBJ2-3; cdr3_nt: TGCGCCAGCAGTGAGTGGGCGTACTCGATCCTCGGACAGAACACAGATACGCAGTATTTT; cdr3_aa: CASSEWAYSILGQNTDTQYF
v_call: TRBV30; d_call: -; clone_size: once; j_call: TRBJ2-7; cdr3_nt: TGTGCCTGGAGTTTCAGGAACTACGAGCAGTACTTC; cdr3_aa: CAWSFRNYEQYF
v_call: TRBV11-3; d_call: -; clone_size: -; j_call: TRBJ2-7; cdr3_nt: TGTGCCAGCAGCTCCCCCCCTTCAGTCACAGGGTATACCTACGAGCAGTACTTC; cdr3_aa: CASSSPPSVTGYTYEQYF
v_call: TRBV6-6; d_call: TRBD2; clone_size: -; j_call: TRBJ2-7; cdr3_nt: TGTGCCAGCACAAGCGGGGGCCCTGGAGAGCAGTACTTC; cdr3_aa: CASTSGGPGEQYF
v_call: TRBV2; d_call: -; clone_size: -; j_call: TRBJ1-1; cdr3_nt: TGTGCCTCTGGGGGACAATTGAACACTGAAGCTTTCTTT; cdr3_aa: CASGGQLNTEAFF
v_call: TRBV19; d_call: -; clone_size: -; j_call: TRBJ1-1; cdr3_nt: TGTGCCAGTAGTATAGACTTCCGGGATGCGGTGAACACTGAAGCTTTCTTT; cdr3_aa: CASSIDFRDAVNTEAFF
v_call: TRBV9; d_call: TRBD1; clone_size: -; j_call: TRBJ1-2; cdr3_nt: TGTGCCAGCAGCGTGGGGGACAGGGGCTCTATCTATGGCTACACCTTC; cdr3_aa: CASSVGDRGSIYGYTF
v_call: TRBV2; d_call: -; clone_size: few; j_call: TRBJ1-5; cdr3_nt: TGTGCCAGCAATCTCAAGGGGCTGAACCAGCCCCAGCATTTT; cdr3_aa: CASNLKGLNQPQHF
v_call: TRBV18; d_call: TRBD1; clone_size: -; j_call: TRBJ2-1; cdr3_nt: TGTGCCAGCTCCGGACAGGGCAATGAGCAGTTCTTC; cdr3_aa: CASSGQGNEQFF
v_call: TRBV18; d_call: TRBD2; clone_size: -; j_call: TRBJ2-7; cdr3_nt: TGTGCCAGCTCGCCCCCCGGCGGGGGGGGCGAGCAGTACTTC; cdr3_aa: CASSPPGGGGEQYF
v_call: TRBV2; d_call: -; clone_size: -; j_call: TRBJ2-7; cdr3_nt: TGTGCCAGCCTCCAGGGCGGGATTAGCGACAAGCCCGAGCAGTACTTC; cdr3_aa: CASLQGGISDKPEQYF
v_call: TRBV18; d_call: -; clone_size: once; j_call: TRBJ2-2; cdr3_nt: TGTGCCAGCTCACCTCGGGGGAGGTACACCGGGGAGCTGTTTTTT; cdr3_aa: CASSPRGRYTGELFF
v_call: TRBV7-9; d_call: TRBD2; clone_size: -; j_call: TRBJ2-1; cdr3_nt: TGTGCCAGCAGCTTGGCTAGCGGGGGGGCCGGTGAGCAGTTCTTC; cdr3_aa: CASSLASGGAGEQFF
v_call: TRBV28; d_call: -; clone_size: -; j_call: TRBJ2-3; cdr3_nt: TGTGCCAGCAGTATAGGACTGGCTAGCACAGATACGCAGTATTTT; cdr3_aa: CASSIGLASTDTQYF
v_call: TRBV29-1; d_call: -; clone_size: once; j_call: TRBJ2-5; cdr3_nt: TGCAGCGTGACCTTGGGCGGGGCAGAGACCCAGTACTTC; cdr3_aa: CSVTLGGAETQYF
v_call: TRBV11-3; d_call: -; clone_size: -; j_call: TRBJ1-1; cdr3_nt: TGTGCCAGCACCTCTCAGGGTCTGGGTACTGAAGCTTTCTTT; cdr3_aa: CASTSQGLGTEAFF
v_call: TRBV11-3; d_call: TRBD1; clone_size: -; j_call: TRBJ2-3; cdr3_nt: TGTGCCGGCGGGACAGGGGGCTTCGGTACGCAGTATTTT; cdr3_aa: CAGGTGGFGTQYF
v_call: TRBV5-4; d_call: TRBD1; clone_size: -; j_call: TRBJ2-3; cdr3_nt: TGTGCCAGCAGCTTGCTACAGGGGCGCCCAAGCACAGATACGCAGTATTTT; cdr3_aa: CASSLLQGRPSTDTQYF
v_call: TRBV25-1; d_call: TRBD1; clone_size: -; j_call: TRBJ2-7; cdr3_nt: TGTGCCACCGTGACAGGGACCTACGAGCAGTACTTC; cdr3_aa: CATVTGTYEQYF
v_call: TRBV5-6; d_call: -; clone_size: -; j_call: TRBJ1-4; cdr3_nt: TGTGCCAGCAGCTTGGCGAGGGAGAATGAAAAACTGTTTTTT; cdr3_aa: CASSLARENEKLFF
v_call: TRBV6-5; d_call: TRBD1; clone_size: -; j_call: TRBJ2-7; cdr3_nt: TGTGCCAGCAGTTACAATACCGGGGCAGGGGGCAACGAGCAGTACTTC; cdr3_aa: CASSYNTGAGGNEQYF
v_call: TRBV5-1; d_call: -; clone_size: -; j_call: TRBJ1-2; cdr3_nt: TGCGCCAGCAGCTCCGGGACTTTTGGCTACACCTTC; cdr3_aa: CASSSGTFGYTF
v_call: TRBV4-2; d_call: -; clone_size: -; j_call: TRBJ1-2; cdr3_nt: TGTGCCAGCAGCCAAACGTCCGGAGGGTTATATGGCTACACCTTC; cdr3_aa: CASSQTSGGLYGYTF
v_call: TRBV15; d_call: -; clone_size: -; j_call: TRBJ2-7; cdr3_nt: TGTGCCACCAGCAGAGAGTACAGGAGCTCCTACGAGCAGTACTTC; cdr3_aa: CATSREYRSSYEQYF
v_call: TRBV5-1; d_call: TRBD1; clone_size: -; j_call: TRBJ1-2; cdr3_nt: TGCGCCAGCAGCTTGAACCCGGAACAGGGGTATGGCTACACCTTC; cdr3_aa: CASSLNPEQGYGYTF
v_call: TRBV6-2/TRBV6-3; d_call: TRBD1; clone_size: -; j_call: TRBJ1-1; cdr3_nt: TGTGCCAGCAGTTACTACCCTCGGACAGGGAAGAACACTGAAGCTTTCTTT; cdr3_aa: CASSYYPRTGKNTEAFF
v_call: TRBV19; d_call: -; clone_size: -; j_call: TRBJ1-1; cdr3_nt: TGTGCCAGTATGTTTTGGGAGGACACTGAAGCTTTCTTT; cdr3_aa: CASMFWEDTEAFF
v_call: TRBV29-1; d_call: -; clone_size: -; j_call: TRBJ2-3; cdr3_nt: TGCAGCGGGGGGGAGAGCACAGATACGCAGTATTTT; cdr3_aa: CSGGESTDTQYF
v_call: TRBV15; d_call: -; clone_size: -; j_call: TRBJ2-6; cdr3_nt: TGTGCCACCAGCCTCGGTGGTGGGGCCAACGTCCTGACTTTC; cdr3_aa: CATSLGGGANVLTF
v_call: TRBV5-4; d_call: -; clone_size: -; j_call: TRBJ1-2; cdr3_nt: TGTGCCAGTGGGGGGATCGTGGCTAACTATGGCTACACCTTC; cdr3_aa: CASGGIVANYGYTF
v_call: TRBV3-1/TRBV3-2; d_call: -; clone_size: -; j_call: TRBJ2-1; cdr3_nt: TGTGCCAGCAGCCCGCCGGGGGACTTTGGATACAATGAGCAGTTCTTC; cdr3_aa: CASSPPGDFGYNEQFF
v_call: TRBV7-3; d_call: TRBD2; clone_size: -; j_call: TRBJ2-1; cdr3_nt: TGTGCCAGCAGCTTAGGTAGCGGGGGGGCCTACAATGAGCAGTTCTTC; cdr3_aa: CASSLGSGGAYNEQFF
v_call: TRBV12-5; d_call: TRBD2; clone_size: -; j_call: TRBJ2-1; cdr3_nt: TGTGCTAGTGGCTCCCCGCCCGGACTAGCGGGGGGGGAGCAGTTCTTC; cdr3_aa: CASGSPPGLAGGEQFF
v_call: TRBV5-1; d_call: TRBD1; clone_size: -; j_call: TRBJ2-5; cdr3_nt: TGCGCCAGCAGCCCCATGGGGACAGTTTATGAGACCCAGTACTTC; cdr3_aa: CASSPMGTVYETQYF
v_call: TRBV7-2; d_call: TRBD1; clone_size: -; j_call: TRBJ1-6; cdr3_nt: TGTGCCAGCAGCGTCCGGGACAGGGGTTCACCCCTCCACTTT; cdr3_aa: CASSVRDRGSPLHF
v_call: TRBV29-1; d_call: -; clone_size: -; j_call: TRBJ2-6; cdr3_nt: TGCAGCGTTGGAGACCAGGGGGGACCCTTCTCTGGGGCCAACGTCCTGACTTTC; cdr3_aa: CSVGDQGGPFSGANVLTF
v_call: TRBV3-1/TRBV3-2; d_call: -; clone_size: -; j_call: TRBJ1-1; cdr3_nt: TGTGCCAGCAGCCCCAGAGGGGGAACCACTGAAGCTTTCTTT; cdr3_aa: CASSPRGGTTEAFF
v_call: TRBV2; d_call: TRBD1; clone_size: -; j_call: TRBJ2-7; cdr3_nt: TGTGCCAGCAGTGAATCCGGGACAGGAGACTACGAGCAGTACTTC; cdr3_aa: CASSESGTGDYEQYF
v_call: TRBV5-5; d_call: TRBD1; clone_size: -; j_call: TRBJ1-1; cdr3_nt: TGTGCCAGCAGCTTGCAGGGGGCTCGGAACACTGAAGCTTTCTTT; cdr3_aa: CASSLQGARNTEAFF
v_call: TRBV5-6; d_call: -; clone_size: -; j_call: TRBJ1-5; cdr3_nt: TGTGCCAGCAGCATGGACAGTAATCAGCCCCAGCATTTT; cdr3_aa: CASSMDSNQPQHF
v_call: TRBV30; d_call: -; clone_size: -; j_call: TRBJ1-1; cdr3_nt: TGTGCCTGGAGTCGGGCGGGCGCTTTCTTT; cdr3_aa: CAWSRAGAFF
v_call: TRBV30; d_call: -; clone_size: -; j_call: TRBJ1-1; cdr3_nt: TGTGCCTGGATTCGGGAAACTGAAGCTTTCTTT; cdr3_aa: CAWIRETEAFF
v_call: TRBV18; d_call: -; clone_size: -; j_call: TRBJ1-5; cdr3_nt: TGTGCCAGCTCACCAGGTCCAGGCAATCAGCCCCAGCATTTT; cdr3_aa: CASSPGPGNQPQHF
v_call: TRBV5-1; d_call: TRBD2; clone_size: -; j_call: TRBJ2-1; cdr3_nt: TGCGCCAGCAGCCACCAGGGGACTAGCGGGGGGGCTTCCTACAATGAGCAGTTCTTC; cdr3_aa: CASSHQGTSGGASYNEQFF
v_call: TRBV2; d_call: -; clone_size: -; j_call: TRBJ1-5; cdr3_nt: TGTGCCAGTAACCTACAAGGGGGAGGCAATCAGCCCCAGCATTTT; cdr3_aa: CASNLQGGGNQPQHF
v_call: TRBV12-2; d_call: -; clone_size: once; j_call: TRBJ2-3; cdr3_nt: TGTGCAAGTCGCCCTCAATGGACTAGCGGGGGGCACCGCACAGATACGCAGTATTTT; cdr3_aa: CASRPQWTSGGHRTDTQYF
v_call: TRBV4-1; d_call: TRBD2; clone_size: -; j_call: TRBJ2-5; cdr3_nt: TGCGCCAGCAGCCAAATAGCGGGGGGACTCGTACAAGAGACCCAGTACTTC; cdr3_aa: CASSQIAGGLVQETQYF
v_call: TRBV6-1; d_call: -; clone_size: -; j_call: TRBJ1-1; cdr3_nt: TGTGCCAGCAGTGAACAGGTCCTGAACACTGAAGCTTTCTTT; cdr3_aa: CASSEQVLNTEAFF
v_call: TRBV11-2; d_call: -; clone_size: -; j_call: TRBJ1-1; cdr3_nt: TGTGCCAGCAGCTCAGGAATCTCTGAAGCTTTCTTT; cdr3_aa: CASSSGISEAFF
v_call: TRBV7-9; d_call: -; clone_size: -; j_call: TRBJ1-2; cdr3_nt: TGTGCCAGCAGCTTATCCGACCGATACTATAACTATGGCTACACCTTC; cdr3_aa: CASSLSDRYYNYGYTF
v_call: TRBV15; d_call: -; clone_size: -; j_call: TRBJ2-1; cdr3_nt: TGTGCCACCAGCAGAGATTCGGGCAGGGAGGTTAATGAGCAGTTCTTC; cdr3_aa: CATSRDSGREVNEQFF
v_call: TRBV13; d_call: -; clone_size: once; j_call: TRBJ1-1; cdr3_nt: TGTGCCAGCAGCCGCGACAGGTACACTGAAGCTTTCTTT; cdr3_aa: CASSRDRYTEAFF
v_call: TRBV2; d_call: TRBD1; clone_size: -; j_call: TRBJ1-2; cdr3_nt: TGTGCCAGCAGTTCTCAGACAGGGTTCCTGGGGGATGGCTACACCTTC; cdr3_aa: CASSSQTGFLGDGYTF
v_call: TRBV5-1; d_call: TRBD2; clone_size: -; j_call: TRBJ2-2; cdr3_nt: TGCGCCAGCAGCTTGAAGCCTAGCGGGGATTCCGCGAACACCGGGGAGCTGTTTTTT; cdr3_aa: CASSLKPSGDSANTGELFF